This TCR beta chain stems from a study of blood T cell dynamics during melanoma immunotherapy. Time point here: pre-treatment baseline. This CDR3 is built from 15 residues. CDR1 and CDR2 from the germline V gene are SGHNT and YENEEA. V was cut by 5 bases and J by 0 bases, with 13 bases left in between. Profiled with immunoSEQ multiplex PCR; TCRdb holds only in-frame clones, not every one. The table lists about 15,000 clones, approximately 80% of them singletons. This chain uses TRBV11-3 with TRBJ1-2; D is perhaps TRBD1 (5 bases). The clonotype originates from a human donor with melanoma. The input for sequencing was blood, taken from a patient treated with checkpoint blockade. The CDR3 sequence is CASSTGTSANYGYTF. The CDR3 bases are TGTGCCAGCAGCACCGGGACGTCAGCTAACTATGGCTACACCTTC.